What follows are 9 T cell receptor beta chains derived from one specimen sequenced in a study of graft-versus-host responses after intestinal transplantation. Assay: immunoSEQ multiplex PCR; the TCRdb copy retains only in-frame clones and omits some. The table includes 85,000 to 100,000 clones, just over 90% detected once. Their cognate antigens are unknown. Sequencing was performed on unstimulated CD8+ T cells sorted from spleen or lymph node cells, taken before intestinal transplant. The receptors were gathered from a human donor who received an intestinal transplant.

V is TRBV5-5 and J is TRBJ2-7; 7 bases agree with TRBD1. V lost 4 bases, J lost 2 bases, and 6 bases stayed unmatched. The CDR3 spans 14 residues. Germline-derived CDR1 and CDR2 are SGHKS and YYEKEE (reference sequence). CDR3 loop: CASSPDRVPYEQYF. In DNA form, the CDR3 reads TGTGCCAGCAGCCCTGACAGGGTACCCTACGAGCAGTACTTC.

V and J are TRBV13 and TRBJ2-1, with D possibly matching TRBD1 (6 bases). Trimming removed 1 base from V and 5 bases from J, with 6 bases in between. CDR1 and CDR2 (germline): PRHDT, FYEKMQ (reference sequence). This CDR3 has 13 amino acids. CDR3 sequence: CASSLDRDNEQFF. CDR3 in DNA: TGTGCCAGCAGCTTAGACAGGGACAATGAGCAGTTCTTC.

The J gene is TRBJ1-1, the V gene TRBV19; D is undetermined. The V end lost 9 bases, the J end lost 3 bases, and 17 bases lay between the germline ends. Germline CDR1 and CDR2: LNHDA and SQIVND (reference sequence). This CDR3 contains 14 residues. The CDR3 DNA sequence: TGTGCCAGCAGAACGAGGGTTTGGGACACTGAAGCTTTCTTT. This encodes CASRTRVWDTEAFF.

J is TRBJ2-4 and V is TRBV12-5; no firm D call. Germline V gene data show CDR1 as LGHNT and CDR2 as FRNRAP. V lost 0 bases to trimming and J lost 0 bases, with 12 bases between them. CDR3 size: 17 residues. Here the CDR3 reads CASGLVSPTQAKNIQYF. The CDR3, as DNA: TGTGCTAGTGGTTTGGTATCGCCTACCCAAGCCAAAAACATTCAGTACTTC.

The chain carries TRBV7-9 and TRBJ1-1; 7 bases match TRBD1. Per germline, CDR1 SEHNR and CDR2 FQNEAQ (reference sequence). V dropped 0 bases and J dropped 10; count of bases not matched to a gene: 2. The CDR3 loop spans 12 amino acids. CDR3 DNA sequence: TGTGCCAGCAGCTTAGCGAACAGGGGAGCTTTCTTT. Protein product: CASSLANRGAFF. Looking up the rest from reference TRBV7-9 and TRBJ1-1 gives the full variable domain: DTGVSQNPRHKITKRGQNVTFRCDPISEHNRLYWYRQTLGQGPEFLTYFQNEAQLEKSRLLSDRFSAERPKGSFSTLEIQRTEQGDSAMYLCASSLANRGAFFGQGTRLTVV.

The V gene is TRBV27, the J gene TRBJ2-7; possibly TRBD1 for D (6 bases). This CDR3 is 16 amino acids long. The germline V and J ends were trimmed by 5 bases and 0 bases, with 17 bases remaining between them. Germline V CDR1 and CDR2: MNHEY, SMNVEV (reference sequence). In nucleotides, the CDR3 is TGTGCCAGCAGTAGAAAACAGGGTCCAGGCTCCTACGAGCAGTACTTC. It specifies CASSRKQGPGSYEQYF.

J is TRBJ1-1 and V is TRBV18; 7 positions match TRBD1. CDR3 length: 15 residues. Germline CDR1 reads KGHSH; CDR2 reads LQKENI. Trimming removed 2 bases from V and 0 bases from J; junction bases left unmatched: 3. CDR3 DNA: TGTGCCAGCTCACCAGGACAGGATTTGAACACTGAAGCTTTCTTT. Residues: CASSPGQDLNTEAFF.

The CDR3 sequence: CASSTSWRGYEQYF. CDR3 coding DNA: TGTGCCAGCAGTACCTCCTGGAGGGGATACGAGCAGTACTTC. The chain uses TRBV7-6 and TRBJ2-7; D might be TRBD2 (6 bases). Deletions cut 6 bases from V and 4 bases from J, with 16 bases between. The CDR3 runs 14 residues. Germline V lookup: CDR1 SGHVS, CDR2 FNYEAQ.

The V call is TRBV6-6, the J call TRBJ2-1, with D possibly TRBD2 on 6 matching bases. CDR1 and CDR2 (germline): MNHNY, SVGAGI (reference sequence). Trimming took 6 bases from V and 7 from J, leaving 16 bases between them. CDR3 length: 14 residues. The CDR3 loop reads CASRAGGIANEQFF. The DNA for the CDR3 is TGTGCCAGCAGGGCCGGGGGAATTGCGAATGAGCAGTTCTTC.